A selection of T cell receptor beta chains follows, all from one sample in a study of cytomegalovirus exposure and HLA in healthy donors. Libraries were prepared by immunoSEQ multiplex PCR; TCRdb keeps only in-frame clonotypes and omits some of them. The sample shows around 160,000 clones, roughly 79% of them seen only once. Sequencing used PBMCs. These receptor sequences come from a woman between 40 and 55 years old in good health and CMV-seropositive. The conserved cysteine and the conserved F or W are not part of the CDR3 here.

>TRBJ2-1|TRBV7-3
ASSTRSGASYNEQF
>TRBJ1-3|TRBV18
ASSPDRATVNTIY
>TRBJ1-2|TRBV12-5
ASGLGSLYGYT
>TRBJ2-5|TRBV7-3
ASSSRSGGGETQY
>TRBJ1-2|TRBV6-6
ASNPTGGYGYT
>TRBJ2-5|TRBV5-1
ASSTTGQGRETQY
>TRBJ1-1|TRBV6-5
ASSYSWDTLTEAF
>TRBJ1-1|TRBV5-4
ASSTGTGTNTEAF
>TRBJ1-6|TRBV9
ASSAGGFTYNSPLH
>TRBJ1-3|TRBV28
ATRDWGNTIY
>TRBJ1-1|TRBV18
ASSGQLNTEAF
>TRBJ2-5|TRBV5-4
ASSEYARETQY
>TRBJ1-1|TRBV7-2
ASSLDGLTEAF
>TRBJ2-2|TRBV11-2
ASSLDRGLAGGRNTGELF
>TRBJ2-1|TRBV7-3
ASSPGASGGVQF
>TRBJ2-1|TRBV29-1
SVGVGGSYNEQF
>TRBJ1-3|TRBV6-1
ASSEGHLGNTIY
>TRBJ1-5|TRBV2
ASSETVNSNQPQH
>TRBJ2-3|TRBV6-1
ASSDGLGVGGPTDTQY
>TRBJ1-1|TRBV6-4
ASSESDRNTEAF
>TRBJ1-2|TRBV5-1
ASSTARPSGLGYGYT
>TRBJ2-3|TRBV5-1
ASSLEGLGTDTQY
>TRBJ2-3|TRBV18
ASSPLSSTDTQY